One and the same sample provided the 9 T cell receptor beta chains below, sequenced in a study of blood T cell repertoires in COVID-19. Libraries were prepared by immunoSEQ multiplex PCR; TCRdb keeps only in-frame clonotypes and omits some of them. The repertoire holds around 20,000 clones, with approximately 90% as singletons. The source material was peripheral blood. These receptors were obtained from a man between 65 and 80 years old with acute or convalescent COVID-19.

The chain couples TRBV3-1 (or the pseudogene TRBV3-2) to TRBJ2-1; possible D gene TRBD1, 6 bases. The CDR3 is made up of 17 amino acids. Trimming removed 0 bases at V and 9 bases at J, with 21 bases between. Germline assignment: CDR1 LGHDT and CDR2 YNNKEL (reference sequence). CDR3 region: CASSQDKISGEWGEQFF. The CDR3 nucleotides read TGTGCCAGCAGCCAAGATAAGATTTCAGGGGAATGGGGTGAGCAGTTCTTC.

CDR3 bases: TGTGCCAGCAGCTTATTGGCAGGGATTGGTGAAAAACTGTTTTTT. It is translated as CASSLLAGIGEKLFF. V usage is TRBV7-2 and J usage is TRBJ1-4, with D possibly being TRBD1 (5 bases). Germline loops: CDR1 SGHTA, CDR2 FQGNSA. Trimming pared 2 bases from V and 7 bases from J, leaving 14 bases between. The length of the CDR3 is 15 residues.

V and J are TRBV5-8 and TRBJ1-1; maybe TRBD1 (5 bases). The V gene's germline CDR1 is SGHTS and CDR2 YDEGEE. The V and J ends lost 0 bases and 10 bases respectively, with 13 bases between them. The CDR3 has 13 residues. The CDR3 DNA reads as TGTGCCAGCAGCTTGGATCGCCAAACAGGAGCTTTCTTT. Translated: CASSLDRQTGAFF.

The chain links TRBV27 to TRBJ2-1; D not certain. CDR1 MNHEY and CDR2 SMNVEV come from the germline V gene (reference sequence). V gave up 7 bases and J gave up 1 base, with 17 bases separating them. This CDR3 is built from 16 residues. CDR3 in DNA: TGTGCCAGCACCCCGGGTACTACCCTATCCTACAATGAGCAGTTCTTC. Amino acids: CASTPGTTLSYNEQFF.

The chain has TRBV20-1 and TRBJ2-7, with D perhaps matching TRBD2 (8 bases). Germline loops: CDR1 DFQATT, CDR2 SNEGSKA (reference sequence). Trimming removed 3 bases at V and 2 bases at J, with 23 bases between. This CDR3 is 17 amino acids long. The CDR3 sequence is CSASETGSSGQPYEQYF. The CDR3 DNA sequence: TGCAGTGCTAGTGAGACAGGGTCTAGCGGGCAACCCTACGAGCAGTACTTC.

The chain carries TRBV19 and TRBJ1-3; D gene unclear. Per germline, CDR1 LNHDA and CDR2 SQIVND (reference sequence). Trimming pared 5 bases from V and 4 bases from J, leaving 6 bases between. The CDR3 has 12 amino acids. Here the CDR3 reads CASSSQGNTIYF. CDR3 coding DNA: TGTGCCAGTAGTTCCCAGGGAAACACCATATATTTT.

CDR3 loop: CASSSPGTTNEKLFF. CDR3 DNA sequence: TGTGCCAGCAGCTCACCGGGAACAACTAATGAAAAACTGTTTTTT. The chain has TRBV28 and TRBJ1-4; the D is unclear. Germline V gene sequence: CDR1 MDHEN, CDR2 SYDVKM. V lost 6 bases, J lost 0 bases, and 11 bases lay in between. The CDR3 is made up of 15 amino acids.

V gene TRBV5-1 combines with J gene TRBJ2-5; D gene ambiguous. Germline assignment: CDR1 SGHRS and CDR2 YFSETQ. This CDR3 has 13 residues. V dropped 0 bases and J dropped 4 bases, with 7 bases sitting between them. The CDR3 bases are TGCGCCAGCAGCTTGGGGTCGGGAGAGACCCAGTACTTC. This translates into CASSLGSGETQYF.

The count of this clone is one. The rearrangement joins TRBV7-2 to TRBJ1-2; 8 nucleotides agree with TRBD1. V gave up 0 bases and J gave up 3 bases; unmatched junction bases: 3. The CDR3 covers 15 residues. CDR1 and CDR2 from the germline V gene are SGHTA and FQGNSA. The CDR3 region is CASSLATGDYYGYTF. The CDR3 bases are TGTGCCAGCAGCTTAGCGACAGGGGATTACTATGGCTACACCTTC.